Below, 23 T cell receptor beta chains from the same sample are listed, as sequenced in a study of chemoradiotherapy in HPV16-positive cancers (dated by TCRdb to 2021 to 2024). The method behind the library was the immunoSEQ multiplex PCR assay. The table was pulled from immuneACCESS by TCRdb, which kept in-frame rearrangements only. Such tables lose some clones; where checked, under half of the loss comes from unresolved V genes, and the rest has no known cause. Recorded for this sample are 20,000 to 30,000 clones; roughly 94% of them occurred a single time. The ten largest clones represent 2.5% to 3% of the sample. This material was acquired from a patient who underwent chemoradiotherapy. The origin of the receptors is a human donor with HPV-associated anogenital cancer.

The chain uses TRBV7-2 and TRBJ2-5; TRBD2 matches at 8 bases. The CDR3 is made up of 16 amino acids. Germline CDR1 SGHTA, CDR2 FQGNSA. Trimming removed 5 bases from V and 1 base from J; junction bases left unmatched: 9. The CDR3: CASSRQGAGGQETQYF. CDR3 coding DNA: TGTGCCAGCAGCCGCCAAGGGGCGGGGGGCCAAGAGACCCAGTACTTC.

The chain links TRBV18 to TRBJ1-2; no clear D gene. This CDR3 region has 13 residues. Germline values: CDR1 KGHSH, CDR2 LQKENI. V was shortened by 2 bases and J by 8 bases, with 12 bases between the two germline ends. The CDR3 DNA is TGTGCCAGCTCACCAAGGACTAAGGAGGGCTACACCTTC. Protein product: CASSPRTKEGYTF.

This chain links TRBV27 with TRBJ2-5; 10 nucleotides agree with TRBD1. This CDR3 has 14 amino acids. Germline V gene data show CDR1 as MNHEY and CDR2 as SMNVEV (reference sequence). Trimming took 6 bases from V and 5 from J; bases not matched to a gene: 6. The CDR3 here is CASSSGTGEETQYF. The CDR3 region has the DNA TGTGCCAGCAGCTCTGGGACAGGGGAGGAGACCCAGTACTTC.

The V call is TRBV28, the J call TRBJ2-1, with D tentatively TRBD2 (5 bases). The V gene lost 6 bases and the J gene lost 6 bases, with 21 bases spanning the gap. The CDR3 contains 16 residues. Per the germline V gene, CDR1 is MDHEN and CDR2 is SYDVKM. CDR3 protein: CASSLYRDTASNEQFF. The CDR3 DNA reads as TGTGCCAGCAGCCTTTACCGGGATACAGCGAGCAATGAGCAGTTCTTC.

The chain has TRBV6-1 and TRBJ1-1; D gene uncertain. In germline, CDR1 is MNHNS, CDR2 SASEGT. The ends were cut back, 7 bases at V and 1 base at J, with 10 bases in the middle. This CDR3 contains 13 residues. This CDR3 reads CASKLESNTEAFF. The DNA for the CDR3 is TGTGCCAGCAAACTGGAGTCGAACACTGAAGCTTTCTTT.

The genes are TRBV20-1 and TRBJ1-1, with D hard to call. In germline, CDR1 is DFQATT, CDR2 SNEGSKA (reference sequence). Trimming took off 7 bases at V and 4 bases at J, with 10 bases between the two ends. The CDR3 is 11 residues long. The CDR3 region is CSGTRATEAFF. CDR3 in DNA: TGCAGTGGGACTCGGGCCACTGAAGCTTTCTTT.

The chain employs TRBV25-1 and TRBJ1-6; D possibly corresponds to TRBD1 (5 bases). The germline V gene has CDR1 MGHDK and CDR2 SYGVNS. The CDR3 length is 15 residues. The germline V and J ends were trimmed by 2 bases and 11 bases, with 16 bases remaining between them. CDR3 nucleotide sequence: TGTGCCAGCAGTGAACAACCTTCGGCAGGGACACCCCTCCACTTT. Its protein product is CASSEQPSAGTPLHF. Filled out from reference TRBV25-1 and TRBJ1-6, the complete variable domain reads EADIYQTPRYLVIGTGKKITLECSQTMGHDKMYWYQQDPGMELHLIHYSYGVNSTEKGDLSSESTVSRIRTEHFPLTLESARPSHTSQYLCASSEQPSAGTPLHFGNGTRLTVT.

The chain employs TRBV29-1 and TRBJ2-1, with D unresolved. V lost 2 bases to trimming and J lost 1 base, with 18 bases between them. The CDR3 spans 17 residues. Germline CDR1 reads SQVTM; CDR2 reads ANQGSEA. The CDR3 here is CSVESGYTYQSYNEQFF. Here the CDR3 DNA reads TGCAGCGTTGAATCTGGGTACACTTACCAGTCCTACAATGAGCAGTTCTTC.

The chain employs TRBV6-5 and TRBJ1-2; TRBD1 agrees at 10 bases. CDR3 length equals 15 residues. V lost 7 bases to trimming and J lost 0 bases; unmatched junction nucleotides: 5. Germline values: CDR1 MNHEY, CDR2 SVGAGI. The CDR3 reads CASKDRGKPNYGYTF. The DNA for the CDR3 is TGTGCCAGCAAGGACAGGGGGAAACCTAACTATGGCTACACCTTC.

V is TRBV10-3 and J is TRBJ1-2, with 8 bases lining up with TRBD1. The V and J ends lost 3 bases and 2 bases, in that order; junction bases with no gene match: 5. This CDR3 is 15 amino acids long. CDR1 and CDR2 (germline): ENHRY, SYGVKD. The CDR3 nucleotides read TGTGCCATCAGTGATAAGGGACAGGTCAACTATGGCTACACCTTC. Translating gives CAISDKGQVNYGYTF.

The chain has TRBV14 and TRBJ2-6, with D uncertain. The CDR3 is 14 residues long. CDR1 is SGHDN and CDR2 is FVKESK in the germline V gene. The V end was cut by 2 bases, the J end by 0 bases, with 2 bases between. DNA for the CDR3: TGTGCCAGCAGCCAAAGCTCTGGGGCCAACGTCCTGACTTTC. It encodes CASSQSSGANVLTF.

For the CDR3, the DNA is TGTGCCAGCAGCGTAGTTAGCGGGAGGACTTACAATGAGCAGTTCTTC. Protein product: CASSVVSGRTYNEQFF. V gene TRBV9 combines with J gene TRBJ2-1; TRBD2 agrees at 10 bases. CDR1 and CDR2 from the germline V gene are SGDLS and YYNGEE. The CDR3 has 16 residues. V was clipped by 0 bases and J by 4 bases; unmatched bases: 4.

As concerns this clone: Other DNA variants within this sample encode the same CDR3. The J gene is TRBJ2-2, the V gene TRBV5-1; D might be TRBD2 (5 bases). This CDR3 region has 15 residues. Germline V lookup: CDR1 SGHRS, CDR2 YFSETQ. V gave up 0 bases and J gave up 2 bases, with 8 bases separating them. CDR3 sequence reads: CASSLVSGNTGELFF. The CDR3 coding sequence is TGCGCCAGCAGCTTGGTCAGCGGAAACACCGGGGAGCTGTTTTTT.

This sequence joins TRBV5-1 and TRBJ2-1; TRBD2 agrees at 7 bases. J gave up 8 bases and V 4 bases, and 12 bases lay outside the gene matches. The CDR3 runs to 15 residues. Per the germline V gene, CDR1 is SGHRS and CDR2 is YFSETQ. CDR3 residues: CASSQEAGLGDEQFF. CDR3 DNA: TGCGCCAGCAGCCAAGAAGCGGGATTGGGAGATGAGCAGTTCTTC. Looking up the rest from reference TRBV5-1 and TRBJ2-1 gives the full variable domain: KAGVTQTPRYLIKTRGQQVTLSCSPISGHRSVSWYQQTPGQGLQFLFEYFSETQRNKGNFPGRFSGRQFSNSRSEMNVSTLELGDSALYLCASSQEAGLGDEQFFGPGTRLTVL.

The rearrangement joins TRBV7-3 to TRBJ2-6; 8 bases line up with TRBD1. Germline V gene sequence: CDR1 SGHTA, CDR2 FQGTGA. The CDR3 runs 16 residues. Trimming took 5 bases from V and 2 from J; bases not matched to a gene: 5. The CDR3 region has the DNA TGTGCCAGCAGCCTACAGGGGGTCCCTGGGGCCAACGTCCTGACTTTC. Residues: CASSLQGVPGANVLTF.

The chain combines TRBV7-2 with TRBJ2-2; D is possibly TRBD1 (5 bases). Trimming cost V 1 base and J 7 bases, with 13 bases left between them. Germline V gives CDR1 SGHTA, CDR2 FQGNSA. The CDR3 contains 15 residues. The CDR3 here is CASSLVQGAVGELFF. CDR3 DNA sequence: TGTGCCAGCAGCTTAGTCCAGGGCGCCGTCGGGGAGCTGTTTTTT.

The chain employs TRBV10-2 and TRBJ1-3, with no clear D. The CDR3 runs to 15 residues. Germline V lookup: CDR1 WSHSY, CDR2 SAAADI. The V and J ends lost 7 bases and 2 bases respectively, with 15 bases between them. CDR3 coding DNA: TGCGCCAGCATTCCGGTGAGTCGAGCTGGAAACACCATATATTTT. This translates into CASIPVSRAGNTIYF.

The V call is TRBV6-5, the J call TRBJ1-1, with unresolved D. Germline-derived CDR1 and CDR2 are MNHEY and SVGAGI. This CDR3 has 13 residues. The germline V and J ends were trimmed by 8 bases and 0 bases, with 10 bases remaining between them. CDR3 sequence: CASSPALNTEAFF. The CDR3 DNA reads as TGTGCCAGCTCACCGGCCCTGAACACTGAAGCTTTCTTT.

The rearrangement joins TRBV15 to TRBJ2-5; perhaps TRBD2 as D (5 bases). Germline V gene data show CDR1 as LNHNV and CDR2 as YYDKDF (reference sequence). The CDR3 totals 14 residues. V was clipped by 0 bases and J by 5 bases, with 10 bases between them. The CDR3 sequence: CATSRDNGGETQYF. The CDR3 DNA reads TGTGCCACCAGCAGAGATAACGGCGGGGAGACCCAGTACTTC.

CDR3 sequence: CASSEPGQGAEEQYF. The DNA of the CDR3 is TGCGCCAGCAGTGAGCCGGGACAGGGGGCGGAAGAGCAGTACTTC. The chain carries TRBV10-2 and TRBJ2-7, with 12 bases matching TRBD1. V shed 2 bases, J shed 7 bases, and the junction held 6 bases outside the gene matches. This CDR3 is 15 amino acids long. Germline lookup yields CDR1 WSHSY and CDR2 SAAADI.

The chain is built from TRBV27 and TRBJ2-7; D is unclear. The CDR3 length is 12 residues. The germline V and J ends were trimmed by 7 bases and 1 base, with 8 bases remaining between them. Germline V lookup: CDR1 MNHEY, CDR2 SMNVEV (reference sequence). The DNA for the CDR3 is TGTGCCAGCACCGACGGATCCTACGAGCAGTACTTC. Protein sequence: CASTDGSYEQYF.

The chain joins TRBV5-4 to TRBJ2-1; D uncertain. The germline gives CDR1 SGHNT, CDR2 YYREEE (reference sequence). CDR3 length equals 14 residues. V lost 4 bases and J lost 0, with 8 bases in between. CDR3 sequence: CASSPTISYNEQFF. CDR3 bases: TGTGCCAGCAGCCCCACGATCTCCTACAATGAGCAGTTCTTC.

The J gene is TRBJ1-5, the V gene TRBV2; D gene unclear. This CDR3 has 15 amino acids. The V gene lost 4 bases and the J gene lost 0 bases, with 10 bases spanning the gap. The germline CDR1 and CDR2 sequences are SNHLY and FYNNEI. The CDR3 protein is CASSVESYSNQPQHF. The CDR3 nucleotides read TGTGCCAGCAGTGTAGAGTCATATAGCAATCAGCCCCAGCATTTT.